This TCR beta chain was identified during a study of naive and memory T cell subsets. General study points: No ground truth validated the naive and memory repertoire findings. Diversity fell and Gini index rose from naive through CM, EM, EMRA.

After the first PCR, alpha and beta chain libraries were processed separately. Cells stained for CD3, CD4, CD8, CD45RA, CD27 and viability were sorted into four CD45RA/CD27 subsets. An equimolar mix of two oligonucleotides served as the beta constant-region primer for TRBC1 and TRBC2. One entry per CDR3 protein, called by TCRdb with MiXCR from the UMI-ligation and nested PCR reads. The table includes around 40,000 distinct CDR3 sequences, less than 15% detected once. Trimming left V 4 bases short and J 0 bases short, with 7 bases between. The V gene's germline CDR1 is SQVTM and CDR2 ANQGSEA. The CDR3 length is 12 residues. As for this clonotype: Its antigen is unidentified.

The V and J genes are TRBV29-1 and TRBJ2-7; D is uncertain. The source is a human donor in good health. Sequences were obtained from effector memory CD4+ T cells from blood. Subset here: effector memory, CD45RA- CD27-. DNA for the CDR3: TGCAGCGTTGGAATTCTCTCCTACGAGCAGTACTTC. Its protein is CSVGILSYEQYF.